This T cell receptor beta chain was recovered during a study of blood T cells in healthy people across ages. The CDR3 runs 16 residues. Germline CDR1 and CDR2: SGHRS and YFSETQ. J gave up 2 bases and V 3 bases, and 9 bases lay outside the gene matches. Together with a sample-barcoded 5' primer, a J-beta primer mix was included in a second PCR lasting about 6 to 12 cycles. TCRdb reprocessed the 5' RACE reads via MiXCR and lists one record per CDR3 protein. The sample contains about 1.4 million distinct CDR3 sequences, almost 60% of which appear only once. This receptor was identified in a man between 18 and 29 years old in good health. The chain couples TRBV5-1 to TRBJ2-5; 8 bases agree with TRBD1. Input material: blood. The CDR3 DNA reads TGCGCCAGCAGCTCACACCTGACAGGGGCACAAGAGACCCAGTACTTC. Its protein is CASSSHLTGAQETQYF.